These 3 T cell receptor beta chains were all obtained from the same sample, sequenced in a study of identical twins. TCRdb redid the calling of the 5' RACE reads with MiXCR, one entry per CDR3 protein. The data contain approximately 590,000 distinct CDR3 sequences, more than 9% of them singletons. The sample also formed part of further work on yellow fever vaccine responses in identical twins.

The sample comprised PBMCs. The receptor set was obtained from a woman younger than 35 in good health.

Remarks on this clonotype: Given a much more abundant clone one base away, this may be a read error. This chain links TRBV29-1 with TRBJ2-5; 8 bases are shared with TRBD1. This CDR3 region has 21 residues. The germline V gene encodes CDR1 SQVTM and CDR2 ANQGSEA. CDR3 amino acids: CSVGFPFLNPGQEPIQETRYF. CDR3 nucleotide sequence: TGCAGCGTTGGGTTCCCATTTTTAAACCCGGGACAGGAGCCCATACAAGAGACCCGGTACTTC.

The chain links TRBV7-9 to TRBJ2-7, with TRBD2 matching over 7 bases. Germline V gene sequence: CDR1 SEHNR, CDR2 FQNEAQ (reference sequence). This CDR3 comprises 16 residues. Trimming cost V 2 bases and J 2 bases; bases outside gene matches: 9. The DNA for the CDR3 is TGTGCCAGCAGCTTACCCACCTTGGGGGGGGCCTACGAGCAGTACTTC. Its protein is CASSLPTLGGAYEQYF.

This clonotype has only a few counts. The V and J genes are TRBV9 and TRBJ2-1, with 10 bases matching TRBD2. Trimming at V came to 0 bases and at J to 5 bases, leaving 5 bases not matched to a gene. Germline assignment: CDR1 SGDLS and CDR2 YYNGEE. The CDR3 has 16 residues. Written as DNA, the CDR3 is TGTGCCAGCAGCGTAGCGCTAGCGGGGGCCCACAATGAGCAGTTCTTC. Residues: CASSVALAGAHNEQFF.